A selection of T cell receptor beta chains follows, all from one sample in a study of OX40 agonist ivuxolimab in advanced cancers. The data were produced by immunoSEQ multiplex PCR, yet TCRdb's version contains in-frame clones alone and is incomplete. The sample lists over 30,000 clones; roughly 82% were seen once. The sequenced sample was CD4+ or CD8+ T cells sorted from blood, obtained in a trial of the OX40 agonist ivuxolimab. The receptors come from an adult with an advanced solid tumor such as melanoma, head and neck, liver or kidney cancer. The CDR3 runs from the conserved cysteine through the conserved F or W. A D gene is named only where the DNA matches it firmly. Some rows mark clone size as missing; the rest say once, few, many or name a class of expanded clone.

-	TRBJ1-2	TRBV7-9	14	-	CASSLAAGAGGYTF	TGTGCCAGCAGCTTAGCGGCGGGGGCGGGCGGCTACACCTTC
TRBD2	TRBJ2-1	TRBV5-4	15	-	CASSLTSGVYNEQFF	TGTGCCAGCAGCTTGACTAGCGGGGTCTACAATGAGCAGTTCTTC
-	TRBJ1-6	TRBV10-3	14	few	CAISSGADNSPLHF	TGTGCCATCAGTTCCGGGGCTGACAATTCACCCCTCCACTTT
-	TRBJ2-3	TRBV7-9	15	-	CASSLVGERTDTQYF	TGTGCCAGCAGCTTAGTAGGGGAGCGGACAGATACGCAGTATTTT
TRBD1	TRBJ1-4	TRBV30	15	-	CAWSVRRGPSEKLFF	TGTGCCTGGAGTGTACGGAGGGGGCCTAGTGAAAAACTGTTTTTT
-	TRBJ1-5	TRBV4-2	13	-	CASSQEQYQPQHF	TGTGCCAGCAGCCAAGAGCAATATCAGCCCCAGCATTTT
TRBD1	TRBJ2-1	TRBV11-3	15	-	CASSPGQGSYNEQFF	TGTGCCAGCAGCCCCGGACAGGGCTCCTACAATGAGCAGTTCTTC
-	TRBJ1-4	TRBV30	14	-	CAWSERHFNEKLFF	TGTGCCTGGAGTGAAAGGCACTTCAATGAAAAACTGTTTTTT
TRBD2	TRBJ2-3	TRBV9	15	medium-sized	CASSATSGVGDTQYF	TGTGCCAGCAGCGCGACTAGCGGAGTTGGGGATACGCAGTATTTT
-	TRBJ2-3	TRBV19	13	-	CASSTTTTDTQYF	TGTGCCAGTAGTACGACTACCACAGATACGCAGTATTTT
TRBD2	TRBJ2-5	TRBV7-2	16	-	CASSFRRSGGEETQYF	TGTGCCAGCAGCTTTCGTCGTAGCGGGGGCGAGGAGACCCAGTACTTC
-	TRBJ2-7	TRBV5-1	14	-	CASSPGDLTAEQYF	TGCGCCAGCAGCCCCGGGGACCTGACGGCCGAGCAGTACTTC
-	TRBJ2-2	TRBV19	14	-	CASSMGVASGELFF	TGTGCCAGTAGTATGGGGGTTGCGTCCGGGGAGCTGTTTTTT
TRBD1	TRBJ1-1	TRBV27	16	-	CASRRGQGARATEAFF	TGTGCCAGCAGACGCGGTCAGGGGGCGCGGGCCACTGAAGCTTTCTTT
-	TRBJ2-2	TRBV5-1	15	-	CASKKEQTNTGELFF	TGCGCCAGCAAAAAAGAACAAACGAACACCGGGGAGCTGTTTTTT
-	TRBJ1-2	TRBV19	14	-	CASSIKGPNYGYTF	TGTGCCAGTAGTATCAAGGGCCCTAACTATGGCTACACCTTC
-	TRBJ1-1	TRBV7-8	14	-	CASSSTDRYTEAFF	TGTGCCAGCAGCTCCACCGACAGATACACTGAAGCTTTCTTT
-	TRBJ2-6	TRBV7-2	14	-	CASSRASGANVLTF	TGTGCCAGCAGCCGCGCCTCTGGGGCCAACGTCCTGACTTTC
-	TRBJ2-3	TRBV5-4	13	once	CASSLDLTDTQYF	TGTGCCAGCAGCTTGGACCTTACAGATACGCAGTATTTT
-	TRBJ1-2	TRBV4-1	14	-	CASSQPGAKYGYTF	TGCGCCAGCAGCCAGCCGGGGGCTAAGTATGGCTACACCTTC
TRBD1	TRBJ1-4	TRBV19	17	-	CASSTLRDSRTNEKLFF	TGTGCCAGTAGTACCCTCCGGGACAGCAGAACTAATGAAAAACTGTTTTTT
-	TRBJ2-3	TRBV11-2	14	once	CASSSPGAADTQYF	TGTGCCAGCAGCTCCCCAGGAGCGGCAGATACGCAGTATTTT
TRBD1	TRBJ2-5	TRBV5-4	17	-	CASSSKPGQGAKETQYF	TGTGCCAGCAGCTCAAAGCCGGGACAGGGCGCAAAAGAGACCCAGTACTTC
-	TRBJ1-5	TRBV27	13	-	CASSLRGRQPQHF	TGTGCCAGCAGCCTAAGGGGTAGGCAGCCCCAGCATTTT
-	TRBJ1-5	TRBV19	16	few	CASSIRSGVPNQPQHF	TGTGCCAGTAGTATTCGGTCCGGGGTCCCCAATCAGCCCCAGCATTTT
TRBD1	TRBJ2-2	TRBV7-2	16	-	CASSQAGTVRPGELFF	TGTGCCAGCAGCCAAGCTGGGACAGTGAGGCCCGGGGAGCTGTTTTTT
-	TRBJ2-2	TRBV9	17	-	CASSQLRDHQHTGELFF	TGTGCCAGCAGCCAACTCCGGGACCACCAACACACCGGGGAGCTGTTTTTT
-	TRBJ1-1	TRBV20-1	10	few	CSAPAVEAFF	TGCAGTGCTCCCGCGGTTGAAGCTTTCTTT
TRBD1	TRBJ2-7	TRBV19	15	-	CASSTSPTGEGEQYF	TGTGCCAGTAGTACCTCCCCGACAGGGGAAGGCGAGCAGTACTTC